Presented here are 11 T cell receptor beta chains from one specimen sequenced in a study of shared clonotypes between healthy human individuals. TCRdb keeps only in-frame clones here, not all; method: immunoSEQ multiplex PCR. The data show about 1 million clones, roughly 80% seen once. Material: memory CD4+ T cells sorted from blood. Described subset: CD45RA-negative fraction. The receptor set was obtained from a young man in good health.

The chain joins TRBV6-6 to TRBJ2-2; tentative D call: TRBD1 (7 bases). V was cut by 0 bases and J by 4 bases, with 12 bases left in between. Germline CDR1 is MNHNY and CDR2 is SVGAGI (reference sequence). The CDR3 runs to 16 residues. CDR3 DNA: TGTGCCAGCAGTTACTCGGAGGGGACAGCCACCGGGGAGCTGTTTTTT. As protein: CASSYSEGTATGELFF.

The V call is TRBV7-2, the J call TRBJ1-1; 12 bases are a match to TRBD1. Germline V gene data show CDR1 as SGHTA and CDR2 as FQGNSA. V dropped 3 bases and J dropped 10; count of bases not matched to a gene: 6. This CDR3 region has 14 residues. The CDR3, as DNA: TGTGCCAGCAGCTTCGGGACAGGGGGCGGGGGAGCTTTCTTT. As protein: CASSFGTGGGGAFF. Full variable domain (remainder filled in from reference TRBV7-2 and TRBJ1-1): GAGVSQSPSNKVTEKGKDVELRCDPISGHTALYWYRQSLGQGLEFLIYFQGNSAPDKSGLPSDRFSAERTGGSVSTLTIQRTQQEDSAVYLCASSFGTGGGGAFFGQGTRLTVV.

This sequence joins TRBV7-6 and TRBJ2-3; D not resolved. V was pared by 5 bases and J by 1 base, with 10 bases between. Germline loops: CDR1 SGHVS, CDR2 FNYEAQ. The CDR3 is made up of 14 amino acids. The CDR3: CASSTAGGTDTQYF. CDR3 sequence (DNA): TGTGCCAGCAGCACCGCCGGAGGCACAGATACGCAGTATTTT.

This chain connects TRBV5-8 to TRBJ2-5, with TRBD1 matching over 10 bases. This CDR3 spans 16 amino acids. The V gene's germline CDR1 is SGHTS and CDR2 YDEGEE. Trimming took 0 bases from V and 5 from J; bases not matched to a gene: 7. CDR3 nucleotide sequence: TGTGCCAGCAGCTTGGCCGGGACAGGGGCATGGGAGACCCAGTACTTC. Amino acid sequence: CASSLAGTGAWETQYF.

V usage is TRBV5-4 and J usage is TRBJ2-3, with no clear D. CDR1 SGHNT and CDR2 YYREEE come from the germline V gene (reference sequence). Between the trimmed V and J ends, which lost 3 bases and 4 bases, there was a span of 9 bases. The CDR3 has 13 amino acids. The CDR3 coding sequence is TGTGCCAGCAGCTCCGAGGCATCAGATACGCAGTATTTT. This encodes CASSSEASDTQYF.

This chain joins TRBV7-9 and TRBJ1-2; D is undetermined. With 4 bases removed from V and 4 bases from J, the gap between germline ends came to 13 bases. Germline V gene sequence: CDR1 SEHNR, CDR2 FQNEAQ (reference sequence). This CDR3 region has 14 residues. CDR3 amino acids: CASSSEGRTYGYTF. CDR3 coding DNA: TGTGCCAGCAGCTCCGAGGGTCGGACCTATGGCTACACCTTC.

V gene TRBV5-4 combines with J gene TRBJ2-6; 7 bases line up with TRBD2. This CDR3 is 15 amino acids long. Trimming cost V 5 bases and J 1 base; bases outside gene matches: 3. Germline V gives CDR1 SGHNT, CDR2 YYREEE (reference sequence). The DNA of the CDR3 is TGTGCCAGCAGTTTCGGGGGGTCTGGGGCCAACGTCCTGACTTTC. Its translation: CASSFGGSGANVLTF.

The rearrangement joins TRBV9 to TRBJ2-1, with TRBD2 identical over 13 bases. The V segment lost 0 bases and the J segment 11 bases; nucleotides outside the gene matches: 2. The CDR3 has 14 residues. Germline V CDR1 and CDR2: SGDLS, YYNGEE. The CDR3 is CASSVELAGGQQFF. The DNA of the CDR3 is TGTGCCAGCAGCGTAGAACTAGCGGGGGGGCAGCAGTTCTTC. The whole variable domain, remainder taken from reference TRBV9 and TRBJ2-1, is DSGVTQTPKHLITATGQRVTLRCSPRSGDLSVYWYQQSLDQGLQFLIQYYNGEERAKGNILERFSAQQFPDLHSELNLSSLELGDSALYFCASSVELAGGQQFFGPGTRLTVL.

The rearrangement uses TRBV10-1 and TRBJ1-1; no reliable D call. Trimming took off 0 bases at V and 4 bases at J, with 12 bases between the two ends. Germline V CDR1 and CDR2: WNHNN, SYGVQD (reference sequence). The CDR3 covers 15 residues. Here the CDR3 DNA reads TGCGCCAGCAGTGAGTCGAAGGCGGGCACCACTGAAGCTTTCTTT. Its protein is CASSESKAGTTEAFF.

In its sample, this clone was seen once. The V gene is TRBV11-3, the J gene TRBJ2-1, with TRBD2 matching over 12 bases. V was pared by 5 bases and J by 10 bases, with 12 bases of the junction left unmatched. CDR1 SGHNT and CDR2 YENEEA come from the germline V gene. This CDR3 spans 16 amino acids. The CDR3 coding sequence is TGTGCCAGCAGCCCCGCGTCGGGACTAGCGGGTGGAGAGCAGTTCTTC. Residues: CASSPASGLAGGEQFF.

The V call is TRBV19, the J call TRBJ1-4, with D hard to call. Germline values: CDR1 LNHDA, CDR2 SQIVND (reference sequence). The CDR3 length is 14 residues. The ends were cut back, 2 bases at V and 5 bases at J, with 9 bases in the middle. Here the CDR3 DNA reads TGTGCCAGTAGTATAATGGAGGAAAATGAAAAACTGTTTTTT. It translates to CASSIMEENEKLFF.